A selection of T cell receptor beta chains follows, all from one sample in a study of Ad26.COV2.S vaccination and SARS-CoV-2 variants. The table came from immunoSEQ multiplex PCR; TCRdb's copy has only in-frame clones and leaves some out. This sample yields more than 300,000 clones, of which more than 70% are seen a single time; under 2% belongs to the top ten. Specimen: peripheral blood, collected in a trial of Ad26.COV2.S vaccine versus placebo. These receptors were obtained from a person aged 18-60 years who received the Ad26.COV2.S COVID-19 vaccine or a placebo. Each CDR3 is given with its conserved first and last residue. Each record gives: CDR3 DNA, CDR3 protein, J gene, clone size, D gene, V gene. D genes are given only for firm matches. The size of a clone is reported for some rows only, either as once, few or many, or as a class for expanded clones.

DNA: TGTGCCAGCAGCCAAGCCCGGACAGGGAACGAGCAGTACTTC
CDR3: CASSQARTGNEQYF
J: TRBJ2-7
size: NA
D: TRBD1
V: TRBV3-1/TRBV3-2

DNA: TGTGCCAGCTCACCCCTAGGAGTAGGCACCTACAATGAGCAGTTCTTC
CDR3: CASSPLGVGTYNEQFF
J: TRBJ2-1
size: once
D: NA
V: TRBV18

DNA: TGTGCCAGCAACCGGGACGCCAGTCCGGGGGTGAGCACCATATATTTT
CDR3: CASNRDASPGVSTIYF
J: TRBJ1-3
size: NA
D: NA
V: TRBV9

DNA: TGTGCCTGGAGTATCAAGCCGGAGGCAGCGGGTTCCACAGATACGCAGTATTTT
CDR3: CAWSIKPEAAGSTDTQYF
J: TRBJ2-3
size: NA
D: NA
V: TRBV30

DNA: TGCAGTGCTAGTGTCGGGGCGGGGGGCTACACCTTC
CDR3: CSASVGAGGYTF
J: TRBJ1-2
size: NA
D: NA
V: TRBV20-1

DNA: TGTGCCAGCAGTACGCCTCGTAGGGGCGCGACTGAAGCTTTCTTT
CDR3: CASSTPRRGATEAFF
J: TRBJ1-1
size: NA
D: NA
V: TRBV6-5

DNA: TGTGCCAGCAGCTTAGAAGGCCCCACCGGGGAGCTGTTTTTT
CDR3: CASSLEGPTGELFF
J: TRBJ2-2
size: NA
D: NA
V: TRBV7-9

DNA: TGTGCTAGTGGTTTGGATACGGGACAGGCTAGACCCTACGAGCAGTACTTC
CDR3: CASGLDTGQARPYEQYF
J: TRBJ2-7
size: NA
D: TRBD1
V: TRBV12-5

DNA: TGCGCCAGCAGTGACGGGGGACACTTGGCCACCTACGAGCAGTACTTC
CDR3: CASSDGGHLATYEQYF
J: TRBJ2-7
size: few
D: NA
V: TRBV10-2

DNA: TGTGCCAGTAGTATAGAGAGGGGGCCACCAGAGACCCAGTACTTC
CDR3: CASSIERGPPETQYF
J: TRBJ2-5
size: NA
D: TRBD1
V: TRBV19

DNA: TGTGCCAGCAGGAGGGGCGTGACGACCTATGGCTACACCTTC
CDR3: CASRRGVTTYGYTF
J: TRBJ1-2
size: NA
D: NA
V: TRBV6-5

DNA: TGTGCCAGCAGCCCGGCCAGGGGGTACCAAGAGACCCAGTACTTC
CDR3: CASSPARGYQETQYF
J: TRBJ2-5
size: NA
D: TRBD1
V: TRBV3-1/TRBV3-2

DNA: TGTGCCAGCAGCCAACGTGTCCAGGGTGGGACTGAAGCTTTCTTT
CDR3: CASSQRVQGGTEAFF
J: TRBJ1-1
size: few
D: NA
V: TRBV4-2

DNA: TGTGCCAGCTCACCCGGGACAGGGGGAAAGAGTAACTATGGCTACACCTTC
CDR3: CASSPGTGGKSNYGYTF
J: TRBJ1-2
size: NA
D: TRBD1
V: TRBV18

DNA: TGTGCCAGCAGGCCGGGACAGGGGAACACTGAAGCTTTCTTT
CDR3: CASRPGQGNTEAFF
J: TRBJ1-1
size: NA
D: TRBD1
V: TRBV3-1/TRBV3-2

DNA: TGTGCCAGCTCACCCCCCGGCGCGGGGAACTATGGCTACACCTTC
CDR3: CASSPPGAGNYGYTF
J: TRBJ1-2
size: NA
D: NA
V: TRBV18

DNA: TGTGCCAGCAGGAGAGAAGCGGGGGGTATTAGTGAGCAGTTCTTC
CDR3: CASRREAGGISEQFF
J: TRBJ2-1
size: NA
D: TRBD2
V: TRBV6-5

DNA: TGTGCCAGCAGCGTAGGTTTCCAAAACTCTGGAAACACCATATATTTT
CDR3: CASSVGFQNSGNTIYF
J: TRBJ1-3
size: NA
D: NA
V: TRBV9

DNA: TGTGCCAGCAGTCCAAGCCCGACACCAGGGGGAGAGACCCAGTACTTC
CDR3: CASSPSPTPGGETQYF
J: TRBJ2-5
size: once
D: TRBD1
V: TRBV27

DNA: TGTGCCAGCAGGGGAACTGGGGGTATCGTCGATGGCTACACCTTC
CDR3: CASRGTGGIVDGYTF
J: TRBJ1-2
size: NA
D: NA
V: TRBV9